The clone carrying this TCR beta chain has ten or more counts. The time point here: persistent/refractory GD, antithyroid drugs over 5 years with positive TRAb. The TCR library was prepared using RNA isolated from PBMCs. The sample originates from a study of regulatory T cells in long-lasting Graves disease. The CDR3 has 16 residues. Germline values: CDR1 KGHSH, CDR2 LQKENI. Trimming removed 4 bases at V and 0 bases at J, with 13 bases between. Construction of TCR beta libraries relied on iRepertoire HTBI primers and on Arm-PCR targeting CDR3 regions. TCRdb re-analysed the multiplex PCR reads in MiXCR, keeping a single row per CDR3 protein. The sample holds around 340,000 distinct CDR3 sequences, 15% to 20% seen once.

The source is a female donor with Graves disease. The source was peripheral blood mononuclear cells (PBMCs), collected when the disease was refractory, from a patient treated with antithyroid drugs. This chain connects TRBV18 to TRBJ2-4, with unresolved D. CDR3 coding DNA: TGTGCCAGCTCACGGGCAGCCGGTCTAGCCAAAAACATTCAGTACTTC. As protein: CASSRAAGLAKNIQYF.